This TCR beta chain was profiled in a study of vaccination and CD4 T cells after COVID-19 (dated by TCRdb to about 2022). Regarding the research as a whole: SARS-CoV-2 positivity had been established in the convalescent patients by nasal swab PCR, and mild disease was recorded in several of these patients and severe disease in one. Six males and four females were included in the convalescent cohort, with two Hispanic individuals, seven Caucasians, two Asians and one multiracial person represented. Participants received two doses of either the Pfizer-BioNTech BNT162b2 vaccine (n=8) or the Moderna mRNA-1273 vaccine (n=2). Post-COVID blood samples from convalescent patients were collected a median of around 110 days after diagnosis, with a range of 35 to 161 days. Post-vaccine blood samples were collected a median of approximately eleven weeks after the second vaccine dose, ranging from about 13 to 250 days. For stimulating the cultures, overlapping spike peptide pools were used, derived from SARS-CoV-2 as well as from the common cold coronaviruses HCoV-NL63, HCoV-OC43 and HCoV-229E. As controls, cultures received a CEFX viral epitope pool (the positive control), an HIV-1 Nef peptide pool (the negative control), or no peptide at all. The spike-specific CD4+ TCR repertoire was compared before and after mRNA vaccination in approximately ten COVID-19 convalescent patients and a handful of infection-naive healthy vaccine recipients. What the work shows at the level of the full study, not this receptor alone: The median number of SARS-CoV-2-reactive clonotypes rose from around 22 after infection to 35 to 45 after vaccination, but the change was not significant. Only a relatively small number of convalescent patients were included in the study, and early timepoints following natural infection were not analyzed. Among the post-vaccine SARS-CoV-2-reactive clones in convalescent patients, a median approximately 86% showed up only after vaccination, which suggests vaccine-specific priming. Of the vaccine-specific clones found in convalescent patients, nearly all (304 of 307) were mono-reactive for SARS-CoV-2 spike instead of being cross-reactive with common cold coronaviruses.

Receptor amplification or capture employed PCR. DNA from cultured CD4+ T cells underwent TCR sequencing with the Oncomine TCR Beta short-read assay at the Johns Hopkins FTIC core. Genomic DNA was extracted from the cultured CD4+ T cells with the QIAamp micro DNA kit. The Oncomine TCR Beta libraries from cultured CD4+ T cells were pooled using unique dual indexes and then sequenced on an Illumina iSeq 100. Concerning the study's data processing: Non-productive sequences were filtered out, and CDR3s that did not start with C, did not end with F or W, or were shorter than 7 amino acids were discarded. Antigen-specific clonotypes were identified using the MANAFEST web application through comparison of peptide-stimulated wells with reference and other culture wells. An FDR below 0.05, an odds ratio above 5, and a productive frequency above 0.1% in at least two of three replicate wells were required for clones to be considered positive. A clonotype counted as cross-reactive if it showed significant expansion both in the SARS-CoV-2 spike wells and in at least one common cold coronavirus spike condition. CDR3 homology was assessed with Levenshtein distances (stringdist) and unrooted phylogenetic trees (ape) in R version 3.6.1. TCRdb took the public reads, trimmed them with fastp at Q25, ran MiXCR for clone calling and kept in-frame beta chains. Identical CDR3 protein sequences are pooled into one entry, listed with their most common genes and DNA. TCRdb's processing, not the authors' own work, is the source of the V and J calls. The sample table records roughly 6,900 distinct CDR3 sequences; 60% to 80% of these occur just once. The ten biggest clones cover about 34% of the sample.

Sample treatment or condition, as interpreted from the label and publication: roughly 11-day PBMC culture with coronavirus spike peptide pools or control peptides (ViraFEST assay). The ViraFEST assay, used in the study, expanded antigen-specific T cells with peptide pools and then identified the expanded clonotypes through TCR sequencing. The convalescent patients' positive SARS-CoV-2 PCR tests fell between March and December 2020, which was before the Alpha, Beta and Delta variants emerged in the United States. Each well held 2.2 million or so PBMCs cultured in IMDM containing around 5.1% human AB serum and around 9.2 IU/ml IL-2, with about 10 ug/ml peptide pools added. On days 3 and 7, half of the culture medium was replaced with fresh IL-2-containing medium. Once the cells had been in culture for around 10 days, the EasySep CD4+ T cell isolation kit was used to isolate CD4+ T cells by negative selection. Ficoll-Paque Plus gradient centrifugation was used to isolate PBMCs from whole blood, and the isolated PBMCs were then either used fresh or cryopreserved at -140C. Culture conditions were generally each tested in triplicate wells.

A note on this clonotype: Its antigen is still unknown. Base-call qualities are not available, and no considerably larger clone is one nucleotide away.

The source material was CD4+ T cells from blood, cultured in vitro. This clonotype was sampled from a human donor who had recovered from COVID-19.

The nucleotide sequence is given as TGTGCCAGCAGTGAAAGGGACAGGAACACCGGGGAGCTGTTTTTT. This codes for CASSERDRNTGELFF. The rearranged segments are TRBV2 and TRBJ2-2; 7 central bases correspond to TRBD1. V ends up 2 bases short and J 1 base short, with an unmatched junction base count of 1. The CDR3 runs 15 amino acids, cysteine and phenylalanine included. CDR3 DNA is the only sequence kept; it has 45 bases, read in frame from the first base. For CDR1 and CDR2, the germline V gene lists SNHLY and FYNNEI.